Listed below are T cell receptor beta chains from one sample, sequenced in a study of sequential checkpoint blockade in melanoma. The assay was immunoSEQ multiplex PCR, and TCRdb's table has in-frame clones only and misses some. The table shows 3,000 to 4,000 clones, with roughly 17% occurring only once. Source: tumor tissue (inferred from file names), taken from a patient given nivolumab and ipilimumab in sequence. The receptor source for this set is a human donor with melanoma. Each CDR3 is given with its conserved first and last residue. D genes are given only for firm matches. Clone size is shown for a subset of rows, as once, few, many or a class of expanded clone.

TRBJ1-5 | NA | few | TRBV6-8 | TGTGCCAGCAGTCCTCAAGAGGGGAGGGGTGGTGACCGGTCCCAGCATTTT | CASSPQEGRGGDRSQHF
TRBJ2-2 | TRBD2 | few | TRBV6-8 | TGTGCCAGCAAGGCGGGGGGGCGAGGCGGGGAGCTGTTTTTT | CASKAGGRGGELFF
TRBJ1-6 | NA | NA | TRBV30 | TGTGCCTGGTTTAGTGGGGCGTATTGGAGGGGCTTCTATAATTCACCCCTCCACTTT | CAWFSGAYWRGFYNSPLHF
TRBJ2-6 | NA | medium-sized | TRBV6-8 | TGTGCCAGCGATTATGACCCCCGCTCTGGGGCCAACGTCCTGACTTTC | CASDYDPRSGANVLTF
TRBJ2-7 | NA | many | TRBV11-3 | TGTGCCAGCAGCGTGGGTGGTCCCTCCCCCCACGAGCAGTACTTC | CASSVGGPSPHEQYF
TRBJ1-6 | NA | few | TRBV6-8 | TGTGCCAGCAGTTCTTCTCAGGGGAATTCACCCCTCCACTTT | CASSSSQGNSPLHF
TRBJ2-6 | TRBD1 | medium-sized | TRBV9 | TGTGCCAGCAGCGCACGGGACAGAAAAGGGGCTGGGGCCAACGTCCTGACTTTC | CASSARDRKGAGANVLTF
TRBJ2-6 | NA | NA | TRBV6-8 | TGTGCCAGCAGTTCCGCTGGGGCCAACGTCCTGACTTTC | CASSSAGANVLTF
TRBJ1-2 | NA | NA | TRBV29-1 | TGCAGCGTTGTGGGGACTTCGGATGGCTACACCTTC | CSVVGTSDGYTF
TRBJ2-2 | TRBD2 | NA | TRBV18 | TGTGCCAGCTCACCATGGACTAGCGAAGGCGGGGAGCTGTTTTTT | CASSPWTSEGGELFF
TRBJ2-7 | NA | few | TRBV30 | TGTGCCTGGAGTGTAGGAGGGCCGGCCTACGAGCAGTACTTC | CAWSVGGPAYEQYF
TRBJ1-2 | NA | NA | TRBV6-8 | TGTGCCAGCAGTTACTTATCCGGGACAACCTATGGCTACACCTTC | CASSYLSGTTYGYTF
TRBJ1-5 | NA | few | TRBV19 | TGTGCCAGTAGTCCCTGGGGCCAGCCCCAGCATTTT | CASSPWGQPQHF